These 21 T cell receptor beta chains came from one sample sequenced in a study of identical twins. TCRdb re-analysed the 5' RACE reads in MiXCR, keeping a single row per CDR3 protein. The table records just over 500,000 distinct CDR3 sequences, less than 25% of them present only once. These same records also appear under a second study, on T cells expressing NK-cell markers.

Sequenced: CD4+ T cells sorted from blood. The receptors derive from a woman between 18 and 29 years old in good health.

The rearrangement uses TRBV3-1 and TRBJ2-3; D is ambiguous. CDR1 and CDR2 (germline): LGHDT, YNNKEL (reference sequence). This CDR3 is 12 amino acids long. Between the trimmed V and J ends, which lost 6 bases and 7 bases, there was a span of 11 bases. The CDR3 bases are TGTGCCAGCAGTCACAAGGGAAATACGCAGTATTTT. It codes for CASSHKGNTQYF.

The gene calls are TRBV5-1 and TRBJ1-5; no reliable D call. Germline V gene data show CDR1 as SGHRS and CDR2 as YFSETQ. Between the trimmed V and J ends, which lost 5 bases and 6 bases, there was a span of 15 bases. This CDR3 contains 14 residues. The CDR3 loop reads CASRKDSGSQPQHF. The CDR3 DNA reads as TGCGCCAGCAGAAAGGACTCGGGAAGTCAGCCCCAGCATTTT. Supplemented by reference TRBV5-1 and TRBJ1-5, the full variable domain reads KAGVTQTPRYLIKTRGQQVTLSCSPISGHRSVSWYQQTPGQGLQFLFEYFSETQRNKGNFPGRFSGRQFSNSRSEMNVSTLELGDSALYLCASRKDSGSQPQHFGDGTRLSIL.

V and J are TRBV20-1 and TRBJ2-7; TRBD2 agrees at 8 bases. The CDR3 has 14 residues. V was clipped by 6 bases and J by 6 bases; unmatched bases: 13. Germline assignment: CDR1 DFQATT and CDR2 SNEGSKA (reference sequence). This CDR3 is CSAYDSGIRSEQYF. The CDR3, as DNA: TGCAGTGCATACGATAGCGGGATTCGGTCCGAGCAGTACTTC.

The chain uses TRBV6-6 and TRBJ2-1, with 10 bases fitting TRBD2. In germline, CDR1 is MNHNY, CDR2 SVGAGI (reference sequence). This CDR3 comprises 13 residues. V shed 7 bases and J 5 bases; nucleotides not matched to a gene: 2. CDR3 loop: CASTTSGNNEQFF. The CDR3 DNA follows: TGTGCCAGCACCACTAGCGGGAACAATGAGCAGTTCTTC.

This clonotype was seen a handful of times. This chain links TRBV20-1 with TRBJ2-3; 7 nucleotides align to TRBD2. Germline assignment: CDR1 DFQATT and CDR2 SNEGSKA (reference sequence). This CDR3 is 15 amino acids long. Losses at the gene ends were 1 base for V and 2 bases for J; bases not matched to a gene: 6. The CDR3 sequence is CSARVFGTTTDTQYF. The CDR3 coding sequence is TGCAGTGCTAGAGTATTCGGGACTACCACAGATACGCAGTATTTT.

This clonotype was observed a few times. This chain joins TRBV5-6 and TRBJ2-7; TRBD1 might be the D (6 bases). The CDR3 runs to 13 residues. Germline V CDR1 and CDR2: SGHDT, YYEEEE. Trimming removed 3 bases at V and 4 bases at J, with 11 bases between. Here the CDR3 DNA reads TGTGCCAGCAGCTACAGGGTATGGTACGAGCAGTACTTC. It specifies CASSYRVWYEQYF.

This clonotype was recorded a few times. The gene calls are TRBV29-1 and TRBJ1-1; a possible D gene is TRBD1 (6 bases). The CDR3 has 13 residues. The ends were cut back, 7 bases at V and 4 bases at J, with 16 bases in the middle. The V gene's germline CDR1 is SQVTM and CDR2 ANQGSEA. CDR3 bases: TGCAGCGGACGTTCAGGGGTCCGCACTGAAGCTTTCTTT. Translated: CSGRSGVRTEAFF. The complete variable domain, with remaining parts taken from reference TRBV29-1 and TRBJ1-1, reads SAVISQKPSRDICQRGTSLTIQCQVDSQVTMMFWYRQQPGQSLTLIATANQGSEATYESGFVIDKFPISRPNLTFSTLTVSNMSPEDSSIYLCSGRSGVRTEAFFGQGTRLTVV.

This clonotype turned up a few times. The rearrangement joins TRBV12-3 or TRBV12-4 to TRBJ1-1, with D uncertain. V was cut by 5 bases and J by 11 bases, with 18 bases left in between. The length of the CDR3 is 13 residues. CDR3 sequence: CASSPNLEGTAFF. CDR3 DNA sequence: TGTGCCAGCAGTCCCAACTTGGAGGGTACGGCTTTCTTT.

This clonotype has more than one count but fewer than ten. This chain connects TRBV20-1 to TRBJ2-7, with D possibly TRBD2 on 6 matching bases. Per germline, CDR1 DFQATT and CDR2 SNEGSKA (reference sequence). V was clipped by 3 bases and J by 2 bases, with 14 bases between them. This CDR3 is 14 amino acids long. The CDR3 DNA is TGCAGTGCTAGGTCGGGTAGCGGACCCTACGAGCAGTACTTC. It encodes CSARSGSGPYEQYF.

This clonotype was seen a handful of times. The V and J genes are TRBV7-9 and TRBJ2-3; 11 nucleotides line up with TRBD2. The CDR3 runs to 17 residues. Looked up from germline, CDR1 is SEHNR and CDR2 is FQNEAQ (reference sequence). V dropped 5 bases and J dropped 0; count of bases not matched to a gene: 7. The CDR3 bases are TGTGCCAGCAGCCGGGGGACTAGCGGAACTAGCACAGATACGCAGTATTTT. This translates into CASSRGTSGTSTDTQYF.

This clonotype has just a few counts. The chain uses TRBV20-1 and TRBJ1-6, with 7 bases lining up with TRBD1. V was clipped by 1 base and J by 10 bases; unmatched bases: 10. This CDR3 is 15 amino acids long. The germline CDR1 and CDR2 sequences are DFQATT and SNEGSKA (reference sequence). The CDR3 reads CSARGWQGDSSPLHF. CDR3 coding DNA: TGCAGTGCTAGAGGCTGGCAGGGGGATTCGTCACCCCTCCACTTT.

The chain has TRBV15 and TRBJ1-2; no clear D. The CDR3 runs 13 residues. The V gene's germline CDR1 is LNHNV and CDR2 YYDKDF (reference sequence). Trimming pared 0 bases from V and 4 bases from J, leaving 6 bases between. CDR3: CATSRDPGYGYTF. The CDR3, as DNA: TGTGCCACCAGCAGAGATCCAGGCTATGGCTACACCTTC.

This chain connects TRBV12-3 or TRBV12-4 to TRBJ2-4; 9 bases match TRBD1. The CDR3 is made up of 13 amino acids. V shed 6 bases and J 9 bases; nucleotides not matched to a gene: 6. The CDR3 DNA reads as TGTGCCAGCAGCGGACAGGGGTTCGGCATTCAGTACTTC. Its translation is CASSGQGFGIQYF.

V usage is TRBV5-1 and J usage is TRBJ2-3; 7 bases line up with TRBD1. The CDR3 is 16 residues long. Germline-derived CDR1 and CDR2 are SGHRS and YFSETQ. J gave up 0 bases and V 4 bases, and 8 bases lay outside the gene matches. DNA of the CDR3: TGCGCCAGCAGCGTAACAGGGGTTTACAGCACAGATACGCAGTATTTT. The encoded protein is CASSVTGVYSTDTQYF.

This clonotype showed up many times. The chain recombines TRBV25-1 with TRBJ2-5, with 9 bases fitting TRBD2. The CDR3 is made up of 16 amino acids. In germline, CDR1 is MGHDK, CDR2 SYGVNS. Trimming at V came to 2 bases and at J to 5 bases, leaving 9 bases not matched to a gene. The CDR3 sequence is CASSEERLAGTETQYF. The CDR3 DNA sequence: TGTGCCAGCAGTGAAGAACGGCTAGCGGGAACGGAGACCCAGTACTTC. The full variable domain, in which reference TRBV25-1 and TRBJ2-5 provide the parts outside the CDR3, is EADIYQTPRYLVIGTGKKITLECSQTMGHDKMYWYQQDPGMELHLIHYSYGVNSTEKGDLSSESTVSRIRTEHFPLTLESARPSHTSQYLCASSEERLAGTETQYFGPGTRLLVL.

This clonotype was found a few times. The rearrangement joins TRBV5-5 to TRBJ1-3; D remains unclear. The germline gives CDR1 SGHKS, CDR2 YYEKEE (reference sequence). Trimming stripped 0 bases from V and 2 bases from J, with 12 bases between. The CDR3 sequence is 16 residues long. The CDR3 DNA sequence: TGTGCCAGCAGCTTGGAAGGTGCCCTCGCTGGAAACACCATATATTTT. Amino acids: CASSLEGALAGNTIYF. Together with reference TRBV5-5 and TRBJ1-3, the CDR3 gives the full variable domain: DAGVTQSPTHLIKTRGQQVTLRCSPISGHKSVSWYQQVLGQGPQFIFQYYEKEERGRGNFPDRFSARQFPNYSSELNVNALLLGDSALYLCASSLEGALAGNTIYFGEGSWLTVV.

This sequence joins TRBV19 and TRBJ1-1, with D tentatively TRBD1 (5 bases). Germline assignment: CDR1 LNHDA and CDR2 SQIVND (reference sequence). The CDR3 consists of 14 residues. V dropped 3 bases and J dropped 6 bases, with 14 bases sitting between them. The CDR3 reads CASSIGQGGAEAFF. CDR3 sequence (DNA): TGTGCCAGTAGTATCGGGCAGGGAGGCGCTGAAGCTTTCTTT.

This clonotype has a handful of counts. V is TRBV6-5 and J is TRBJ2-7, with D perhaps TRBD1 (6 bases). The CDR3 is made up of 16 amino acids. Trimming shortened V by 6 bases and J by 0 bases, and 18 bases separated the two germline ends. CDR1 and CDR2 from the germline V gene are MNHEY and SVGAGI. Here the CDR3 reads CASRLHMDRSSYEQYF. The CDR3 DNA is TGTGCCAGCAGATTACATATGGACAGAAGCTCCTACGAGCAGTACTTC.

This clonotype has more than one count but fewer than ten. The genes are TRBV6-5 and TRBJ2-1; D uncertain. Looked up from germline, CDR1 is MNHEY and CDR2 is SVGAGI. The CDR3 is 13 amino acids. V dropped 2 bases and J dropped 7 bases, with 9 bases sitting between them. The CDR3 DNA reads as TGTGCCAGCAGTTACGTCCCCAGGAATGAGCAGTTCTTC. It encodes CASSYVPRNEQFF.

In this sample, this clonotype turned up many times. This rearrangement joins TRBV20-1 to TRBJ2-5, with a possible D match to TRBD1 (6 bases). The CDR3 covers 13 residues. CDR1 is DFQATT and CDR2 is SNEGSKA in the germline V gene (reference sequence). Trimming pared 3 bases from V and 5 bases from J, leaving 13 bases between. CDR3 DNA sequence: TGCAGTGCTAGTGGGTGGGGGCTGGAGACCCAGTACTTC. Translation: CSASGWGLETQYF.

The chain couples TRBV20-1 to TRBJ2-3; D tentatively fits TRBD1 or TRBD2 (5 bases each). Trimming removed 6 bases from V and 3 bases from J, with 13 bases in between. The CDR3 is made up of 13 amino acids. The germline gives CDR1 DFQATT, CDR2 SNEGSKA (reference sequence). CDR3: CSALGPHTDTQYF. Written as DNA, the CDR3 is TGCAGTGCCCTGGGACCGCATACAGATACGCAGTATTTT.